This is a list of T cell receptor beta chains from one sample in a study of cytotoxic CD8 clonotypes in ibrutinib-treated CLL. The method was immunoSEQ multiplex PCR; TCRdb's version includes in-frame clones alone and lacks a portion of them. The sample comprises some 120,000 clones, about 85% of which are singletons, and 2.5% to 3.5% rests with the top ten. The sequenced sample was PBMCs, obtained after 24 months of ibrutinib treatment. The receptor set was obtained from a human donor with chronic lymphocytic leukemia. Both conserved end residues are part of each CDR3. The D gene is left open where the match is weak. Size is stated for part of the rows, as once, few or many counts, or as a class when the clone is expanded.

d_gene: -; abundance: -; j_gene: TRBJ2-7; v_gene: TRBV7-9; CDR3aa: CASSRGREQYF; CDR3nt: TGTGCCAGCAGCAGGGGACGCGAGCAGTACTTC
d_gene: -; abundance: -; j_gene: TRBJ2-7; v_gene: TRBV19; CDR3aa: CASSIQVRHYEQYF; CDR3nt: TGTGCCAGTAGTATCCAGGTTAGGCACTACGAGCAGTACTTC
d_gene: TRBD1; abundance: -; j_gene: TRBJ2-7; v_gene: TRBV18; CDR3aa: CASSPLNRGQLDEQYF; CDR3nt: TGTGCCAGCTCACCACTCAACAGGGGCCAATTGGACGAGCAGTACTTC
d_gene: TRBD1; abundance: -; j_gene: TRBJ2-2; v_gene: TRBV5-1; CDR3aa: CASSFAGGADTGELFF; CDR3nt: TGCGCCAGCAGCTTCGCAGGGGGCGCCGACACCGGGGAGCTGTTTTTT
d_gene: TRBD1; abundance: -; j_gene: TRBJ2-7; v_gene: TRBV7-2; CDR3aa: CASSPRGQMGQYF; CDR3nt: TGTGCCAGCAGCCCCCGGGGACAGATGGGGCAGTACTTC
d_gene: -; abundance: -; j_gene: TRBJ1-3; v_gene: TRBV7-9; CDR3aa: CASSLSRGPTGNTIYF; CDR3nt: TGTGCCAGCAGCTTATCCCGTGGACCAACTGGAAACACCATATATTTT
d_gene: -; abundance: -; j_gene: TRBJ1-1; v_gene: TRBV14; CDR3aa: CASSQDGRGVEAFF; CDR3nt: TGTGCCAGCAGCCAAGACGGGAGGGGGGTTGAAGCTTTCTTT
d_gene: -; abundance: -; j_gene: TRBJ2-2; v_gene: TRBV7-8; CDR3aa: CASSFNFGTTKNTGELFF; CDR3nt: TGTGCCAGCAGCTTCAATTTTGGGACAACGAAGAACACCGGGGAGCTGTTTTTT
d_gene: -; abundance: -; j_gene: TRBJ1-6; v_gene: TRBV7-9; CDR3aa: CASSLIGDAKGSPLHF; CDR3nt: TGTGCCAGCAGCTTAATAGGGGACGCCAAAGGGTCACCCCTCCACTTT
d_gene: TRBD1; abundance: few; j_gene: TRBJ2-7; v_gene: TRBV11-2; CDR3aa: CASSLDGPGQGLYEQYF; CDR3nt: TGTGCCAGCAGCTTAGATGGGCCGGGACAGGGGCTCTACGAGCAGTACTTC
d_gene: TRBD1; abundance: few; j_gene: TRBJ2-7; v_gene: TRBV6-6; CDR3aa: CASSLGTGFLREQYF; CDR3nt: TGTGCCAGCAGTCTGGGGACAGGGTTCTTAAGGGAGCAGTACTTC
d_gene: TRBD2; abundance: few; j_gene: TRBJ2-3; v_gene: TRBV27; CDR3aa: CASSSRTSGVKTDTQYF; CDR3nt: TGTGCCAGCAGTTCCCGGACTAGCGGGGTAAAAACAGATACGCAGTATTTT
d_gene: -; abundance: -; j_gene: TRBJ2-1; v_gene: TRBV7-3; CDR3aa: CASNRGGADNEQFF; CDR3nt: TGTGCCAGCAATCGAGGGGGGGCCGACAATGAGCAGTTCTTC
d_gene: -; abundance: -; j_gene: TRBJ2-1; v_gene: TRBV5-1; CDR3aa: CASSLGQGKSSYNEQFF; CDR3nt: TGCGCCAGCAGCTTGGGGCAGGGCAAGAGCTCCTACAATGAGCAGTTCTTC
d_gene: -; abundance: -; j_gene: TRBJ2-5; v_gene: TRBV7-2; CDR3aa: CASSLSTGRETQYF; CDR3nt: TGTGCCAGCAGCCTAAGCACGGGGAGGGAGACCCAGTACTTC
d_gene: -; abundance: -; j_gene: TRBJ2-2; v_gene: TRBV7-2; CDR3aa: CASSLAVGFANTGELFF; CDR3nt: TGTGCCAGCAGCTTAGCCGTAGGGTTCGCGAACACCGGGGAGCTGTTTTTT
d_gene: -; abundance: -; j_gene: TRBJ1-2; v_gene: TRBV2; CDR3aa: CASSEPLRDYGYTF; CDR3nt: TGTGCCAGCAGTGAACCCCTCAGGGACTATGGCTACACCTTC
d_gene: -; abundance: -; j_gene: TRBJ2-1; v_gene: TRBV5-4; CDR3aa: CASSSERSSYNEQFF; CDR3nt: TGTGCCAGCAGCTCAGAGCGGAGCTCCTACAATGAGCAGTTCTTC
d_gene: -; abundance: -; j_gene: TRBJ1-5; v_gene: TRBV19; CDR3aa: CASSIQGPLGNQPQHF; CDR3nt: TGTGCCAGTAGTATCCAGGGGCCGTTGGGAAATCAGCCCCAGCATTTT
d_gene: -; abundance: -; j_gene: TRBJ2-2; v_gene: TRBV30; CDR3aa: CAWSVGQNTGELFF; CDR3nt: TGTGCCTGGAGTGTGGGACAGAACACCGGGGAGCTGTTTTTT
d_gene: TRBD1; abundance: once; j_gene: TRBJ1-6; v_gene: TRBV5-5; CDR3aa: CASSPGQPGEYWFHF; CDR3nt: TGTGCCAGCAGCCCGGGACAGCCAGGGGAGTATTGGTTCCACTTT
d_gene: -; abundance: -; j_gene: TRBJ1-5; v_gene: TRBV5-1; CDR3aa: CASSSGGIDQPQHF; CDR3nt: TGCGCCAGCAGCTCCGGAGGTATAGATCAGCCCCAGCATTTT
d_gene: TRBD2; abundance: -; j_gene: TRBJ2-7; v_gene: TRBV2; CDR3aa: CASRRTSGGSYEQYF; CDR3nt: TGTGCCAGCAGAAGGACTAGCGGGGGCTCCTACGAGCAGTACTTC
d_gene: -; abundance: -; j_gene: TRBJ1-5; v_gene: TRBV19; CDR3aa: CASSIMGGSNQPQHF; CDR3nt: TGTGCCAGTAGTATTATGGGGGGTAGCAATCAGCCCCAGCATTTT
d_gene: -; abundance: -; j_gene: TRBJ1-6; v_gene: TRBV12-5; CDR3aa: CASGLAPDRIGGSPLHF; CDR3nt: TGTGCTAGTGGTTTGGCCCCGGACCGCATAGGGGGTTCACCCCTCCACTTT
d_gene: TRBD1; abundance: -; j_gene: TRBJ1-2; v_gene: TRBV19; CDR3aa: CASSIGTGGRDGYTF; CDR3nt: TGTGCCAGTAGTATTGGGACAGGGGGCAGGGATGGCTACACCTTC
d_gene: TRBD1; abundance: -; j_gene: TRBJ2-2; v_gene: TRBV5-6; CDR3aa: CASSPGQGRTGELFF; CDR3nt: TGTGCCAGCAGCCCTGGACAGGGGAGGACCGGGGAGCTGTTTTTT
d_gene: -; abundance: once; j_gene: TRBJ2-1; v_gene: TRBV4-1; CDR3aa: CASSQYNEQFF; CDR3nt: TGCGCCAGCAGCCAATACAATGAGCAGTTCTTC
d_gene: TRBD2; abundance: -; j_gene: TRBJ2-2; v_gene: TRBV6-5; CDR3aa: CASSSGGAPGELFF; CDR3nt: TGTGCCAGCAGTTCCGGGGGGGCTCCCGGGGAGCTGTTTTTT
d_gene: -; abundance: -; j_gene: TRBJ1-3; v_gene: TRBV7-3; CDR3aa: CASSLTGGSGNTIYF; CDR3nt: TGTGCCAGCAGCTTAACCGGGGGCTCTGGAAACACCATATATTTT
d_gene: TRBD2; abundance: once; j_gene: TRBJ2-3; v_gene: TRBV30; CDR3aa: CAWSVPFSGGAGTQYF; CDR3nt: TGTGCCTGGAGTGTACCCTTTAGCGGGGGGGCAGGAACGCAGTATTTT
d_gene: -; abundance: -; j_gene: TRBJ1-6; v_gene: TRBV6-5; CDR3aa: CASSLANSPLHF; CDR3nt: TGTGCCAGCAGCCTGGCCAATTCACCCCTCCACTTT
d_gene: -; abundance: -; j_gene: TRBJ2-1; v_gene: TRBV11-2; CDR3aa: CASRYRDGSYNEQFF; CDR3nt: TGTGCCAGCAGGTATAGAGACGGCTCCTACAATGAGCAGTTCTTC
d_gene: -; abundance: -; j_gene: TRBJ1-3; v_gene: TRBV10-1; CDR3aa: CASSPNRDGHTIYF; CDR3nt: TGCGCCAGCAGCCCCAACAGGGACGGTCACACCATATATTTT
d_gene: TRBD1; abundance: -; j_gene: TRBJ2-7; v_gene: TRBV5-6; CDR3aa: CASSLGTGAYEQYF; CDR3nt: TGTGCCAGCAGCTTGGGGACAGGCGCCTACGAGCAGTACTTC
d_gene: -; abundance: -; j_gene: TRBJ2-7; v_gene: TRBV7-2; CDR3aa: CASSLASGTYEQYF; CDR3nt: TGTGCCAGCAGCTTAGCCTCAGGGACCTACGAGCAGTACTTC
d_gene: TRBD1; abundance: once; j_gene: TRBJ2-2; v_gene: TRBV5-1; CDR3aa: CASSLGTGGPGELFF; CDR3nt: TGCGCCAGCAGCTTGGGAACAGGGGGTCCCGGGGAGCTGTTTTTT
d_gene: TRBD1; abundance: -; j_gene: TRBJ2-3; v_gene: TRBV18; CDR3aa: CASSPNRGDRTDTQYF; CDR3nt: TGTGCCAGCTCACCAAACAGGGGTGACAGGACAGATACGCAGTATTTT
d_gene: -; abundance: -; j_gene: TRBJ1-2; v_gene: TRBV5-1; CDR3aa: CASSLESGLDYGYTF; CDR3nt: TGCGCCAGCAGCTTGGAGTCAGGGTTGGACTATGGCTACACCTTC
d_gene: -; abundance: few; j_gene: TRBJ2-3; v_gene: TRBV12-5; CDR3aa: CASAVPWREDTQYF; CDR3nt: TGTGCTAGTGCAGTACCATGGAGGGAAGATACGCAGTATTTT
d_gene: -; abundance: -; j_gene: TRBJ2-7; v_gene: TRBV28; CDR3aa: CASSLVDSYEQYF; CDR3nt: TGTGCCAGCAGTTTGGTGGACAGCTACGAGCAGTACTTC
d_gene: -; abundance: -; j_gene: TRBJ1-4; v_gene: TRBV7-6; CDR3aa: CASSFQPGGEKLFF; CDR3nt: TGTGCCAGCAGCTTCCAGCCTGGGGGTGAAAAACTGTTTTTT
d_gene: -; abundance: -; j_gene: TRBJ1-2; v_gene: TRBV4-2; CDR3aa: CASSQDYGTYGYTF; CDR3nt: TGTGCCAGCAGCCAAGATTACGGGACGTATGGCTACACCTTC
d_gene: -; abundance: -; j_gene: TRBJ1-2; v_gene: TRBV5-4; CDR3aa: CASSPDRLTNYGYTF; CDR3nt: TGTGCCAGCAGCCCGGACAGACTCACTAACTATGGCTACACCTTC
d_gene: TRBD1; abundance: -; j_gene: TRBJ1-1; v_gene: TRBV19; CDR3aa: CASNHGTGGTEAFF; CDR3nt: TGTGCCAGTAACCACGGGACAGGGGGCACTGAAGCTTTCTTT
d_gene: -; abundance: -; j_gene: TRBJ1-2; v_gene: TRBV15; CDR3aa: CATSRGRGADTF; CDR3nt: TGTGCCACCAGCAGAGGAAGGGGTGCCGACACCTTC
d_gene: -; abundance: few; j_gene: TRBJ1-4; v_gene: TRBV19; CDR3aa: CASTLTSAIEEKLFF; CDR3nt: TGTGCCAGTACCCTTACGAGTGCTATAGAGGAAAAACTGTTTTTT
d_gene: TRBD2; abundance: -; j_gene: TRBJ2-5; v_gene: TRBV11-2; CDR3aa: CASSLPLAGGAETQYF; CDR3nt: TGTGCCAGCAGCTTGCCGCTAGCGGGGGGGGCGGAGACCCAGTACTTC
d_gene: TRBD1; abundance: -; j_gene: TRBJ2-7; v_gene: TRBV7-2; CDR3aa: CASSFRGLGYEQYF; CDR3nt: TGTGCCAGCAGTTTCAGGGGGCTAGGCTACGAGCAGTACTTC
d_gene: -; abundance: -; j_gene: TRBJ2-7; v_gene: TRBV30; CDR3aa: CAWSTATEQYF; CDR3nt: TGTGCCTGGAGTACGGCTACCGAGCAGTACTTC
d_gene: TRBD1; abundance: -; j_gene: TRBJ2-2; v_gene: TRBV28; CDR3aa: CASRRTGTENTGELFF; CDR3nt: TGTGCCAGCAGGAGGACCGGGACAGAAAACACCGGGGAGCTGTTTTTT
d_gene: -; abundance: few; j_gene: TRBJ2-3; v_gene: TRBV2; CDR3aa: CASSEGREDTQYF; CDR3nt: TGTGCCAGCAGTGAAGGCAGGGAAGATACGCAGTATTTT
d_gene: -; abundance: once; j_gene: TRBJ1-1; v_gene: TRBV7-3; CDR3aa: CASSFGSEGPEAFF; CDR3nt: TGTGCCAGCAGCTTCGGATCCGAGGGGCCTGAAGCTTTCTTT
d_gene: -; abundance: -; j_gene: TRBJ1-2; v_gene: TRBV11-2; CDR3aa: CASSLASGTDGYTF; CDR3nt: TGTGCCAGCAGCTTAGCCTCCGGGACGGATGGCTACACCTTC
d_gene: -; abundance: few; j_gene: TRBJ1-1; v_gene: TRBV7-9; CDR3aa: CASSPSRGMNTEAFF; CDR3nt: TGTGCCAGCAGCCCTAGCAGGGGCATGAACACTGAAGCTTTCTTT
d_gene: -; abundance: once; j_gene: TRBJ1-1; v_gene: TRBV6-5; CDR3aa: CASTQRGPFTEAFF; CDR3nt: TGTGCCAGCACCCAACGGGGCCCGTTCACTGAAGCTTTCTTT
d_gene: -; abundance: once; j_gene: TRBJ1-5; v_gene: TRBV7-2; CDR3aa: CASSQSFGQPQHF; CDR3nt: TGTGCCAGCAGCCAATCTTTTGGGCAGCCCCAGCATTTT
d_gene: -; abundance: -; j_gene: TRBJ2-1; v_gene: TRBV6-5; CDR3aa: CASSLLNEQFF; CDR3nt: TGTGCCAGCAGCCTTCTGAATGAGCAGTTCTTC
d_gene: TRBD1; abundance: -; j_gene: TRBJ2-7; v_gene: TRBV6-5; CDR3aa: CASSYGQGGYEQYF; CDR3nt: TGTGCCAGCAGTTACGGACAGGGTGGGTACGAGCAGTACTTC
d_gene: -; abundance: -; j_gene: TRBJ1-4; v_gene: TRBV6-5; CDR3aa: CASRQQANNEKLFF; CDR3nt: TGTGCCAGCAGGCAACAGGCCAATAATGAAAAACTGTTTTTT